This T cell receptor (beta chain) stems from a study of blood T cells in healthy people across ages (dated by TCRdb to between 2014 and 2016). About the investigation overall: In model experiments, template switching captured about one uniquely barcoded TCR beta cDNA molecule for every two T cells. Donors were grouped into four age groups: young (average approximately 15 years), middle-aged (roughly 40), aged (around 60) and long-lived (approximately 82). The study analyzed two additional independent replicas of 1 million unique cDNA reads from the same blood draw for two donors, one aged 18 to 29 and one aged 80 or older. To track age-related changes in TCR beta repertoire diversity, the study relied on deep sequencing normalized with unique cDNA molecular identifiers. To avoid experimental bias, donors of different ages were randomly spread across the sequencing lanes.

A note on this clonotype: Its antigen is not yet known. No much larger clone is present one base from it, and per-base qualities are unavailable.

The study at large found these results: The percentage of naive T cells measured by flow cytometry correlated strongly with observed TCR beta diversity. Bulk unsorted PBMC profiling prevented conclusive comparison of naive and antigen-experienced compartments. Compared with the aged group, the long-lived group had more naive CD4+ T cells, fewer expanded clones and increased TCR diversity, a pattern suggesting age selection. Observed TCR beta diversity per million T cells fell roughly linearly with age, and a significant reduction was already apparent by age about 38. Estimates of total diversity based on one million sequenced T cells were regarded as lower bounds and as underestimates. Donor CMV infection status was unknown, potentially confounding age-related changes in expanded clonotypes.

The 39 donors, aged about 6 to 95 years, were systemically healthy Caucasian individuals from Russia. Roughly 10 milliliters of peripheral blood were collected from each donor into EDTA-treated Vacutainer tubes. Ficoll-Paque density-gradient centrifugation was used to isolate PBMCs, with at least 6.5 million per sample. Total RNA was extracted from PBMCs with Trizol reagent, with at least 5.5 micrograms obtained per sample. Naive CD45RAhigh/CD27high T cell percentages were measured by flow cytometry on a PBMC aliquot from every donor. The protocol used for the library was 5' RACE. The instrument given in TCRdb is Illumina HiSeq 2500. A second about 7 to 11 cycle PCR used a sample-barcoded 5' primer and a J-beta primer mix. Each TCR beta cDNA molecule received a unique molecular identifier from a template-switch 5' adaptor carrying 12 random nucleotides. At least 2.5 million CDR3-containing paired-end reads were obtained from each sample. First-strand cDNA synthesis was performed from all RNA using the Mint cDNA synthesis kit, with priming by a TRBC-specific oligonucleotide. All cDNA was treated with uracil-DNA glycosylase and then went through a first 18-cycle PCR with the universal primers M1SS and BC2_uni_R. The authors' pipeline ran thus. Normalization of each sample was performed by random selection of 1 million high-quality reads, each carrying a distinct molecular identifier. Reads with shared molecular identifiers were discarded instead of being binned into consensus sequences. MiTCR, with a Q25 quality threshold and the strictest error-elimination algorithm, was used for CDR3 identification, clonotype clustering and error correction. A nonparametric unseen species model using Euler transformation provided a lower-bound estimate of total TCR beta diversity. TCRdb reran the public reads through fastp at Q25 and MiXCR, keeping productive beta chains. Each entry merges the rows of one CDR3 protein and shows their most common DNA and genes. For this entry, the V and J calls and clone size follow TCRdb and not the study's own pipeline. Within this sample are 800,000 to 1,000,000 distinct CDR3 sequences, with roughly 43% of them counted one time only. The top ten clonotypes cover about an eighth of the sample.

This receptor was obtained from a man aged 25 to 45 in good health. Sample: blood.

DNA sequence: TGTGCCAGCAGCCAAGGAGGACAGGGGAACCATCAGCCCCAGCATTTT. Its translation reads: CASSQGGQGNHQPQHF. The sequence is built from TRBV4-2 and TRBJ1-5, with 9 middle bases fitting TRBD1. Based on the germline V gene, the CDR1 and CDR2 sequences are LGHNA and YNFKEQ. V and J are trimmed by 1 base and 5 bases, and the gene matches miss 6 bases of the junction. The CDR3 goes from the cysteine to the phenylalanine over 16 residues. The retained sequence is limited to the CDR3, 48 bases, with the frame set at the first base.